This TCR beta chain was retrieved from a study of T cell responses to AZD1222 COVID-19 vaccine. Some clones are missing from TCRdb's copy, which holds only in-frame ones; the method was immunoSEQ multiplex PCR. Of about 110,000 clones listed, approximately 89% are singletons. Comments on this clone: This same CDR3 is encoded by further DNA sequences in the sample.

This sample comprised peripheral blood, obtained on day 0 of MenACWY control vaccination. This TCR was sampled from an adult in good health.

The CDR3 is CASSLDSSYNSPLHF. The CDR3 nucleotides read TGTGCCAGCAGCTTAGATTCCTCCTATAATTCACCCCTCCACTTT. The V call is TRBV7-2, the J call TRBJ1-6; D remains unclear. The CDR3 consists of 15 residues. V was cut by 1 base and J by 0 bases, with 4 bases left in between. CDR1 and CDR2 from the germline V gene are SGHTA and FQGNSA.